This T cell receptor beta chain was captured in a study of T cells in Graves' hyperthyroidism and ophthalmopathy. This clonotype was observed at least ten times. RNA transcripts were the template for amplifying TCR beta CDR3 regions. A set of HTBI primers served as the primers for a first-round RT-PCR of the TCR CDR3. TCRdb re-called the multiplex PCR reads with MiXCR, one entry per CDR3 protein. The sample carries about 520,000 distinct CDR3 sequences, roughly a quarter recorded once. Per germline, CDR1 LGHDT and CDR2 YNNKEL (reference sequence). The CDR3 extends over 14 amino acids. The V gene lost 0 bases and the J gene lost 6 bases, with 11 bases spanning the gap.

The specimen sequenced was blood. V and J are TRBV3-1 and TRBJ1-2; a possible D gene is TRBD1 (5 bases). This clonotype originated in a woman in her 30s with Graves' ophthalmopathy. CDR3 amino acids: CASSQDPGRHGYTF. Written as DNA, the CDR3 is TGTGCCAGCAGCCAAGACCCAGGGAGACATGGCTACACCTTC.